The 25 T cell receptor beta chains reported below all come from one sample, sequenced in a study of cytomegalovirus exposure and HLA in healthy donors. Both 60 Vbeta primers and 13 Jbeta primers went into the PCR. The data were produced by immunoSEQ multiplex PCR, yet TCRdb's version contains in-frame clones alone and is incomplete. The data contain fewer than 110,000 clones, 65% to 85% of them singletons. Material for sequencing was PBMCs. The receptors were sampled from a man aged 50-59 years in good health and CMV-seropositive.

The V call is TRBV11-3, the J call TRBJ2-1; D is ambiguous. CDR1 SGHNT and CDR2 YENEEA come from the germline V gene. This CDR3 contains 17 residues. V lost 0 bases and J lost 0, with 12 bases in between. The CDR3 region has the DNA TGTGCCAGCAGCTTAGATGAGAGGCGATACTCCTACAATGAGCAGTTCTTC. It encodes CASSLDERRYSYNEQFF.

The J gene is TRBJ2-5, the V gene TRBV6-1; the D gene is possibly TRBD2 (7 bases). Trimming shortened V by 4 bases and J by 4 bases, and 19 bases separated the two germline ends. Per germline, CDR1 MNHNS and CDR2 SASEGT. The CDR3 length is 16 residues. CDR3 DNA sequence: TGTGCCAGCAGTGGGGGGGGGCCCGGGATTGGAGAGACCCAGTACTTC. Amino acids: CASSGGGPGIGETQYF.

As DNA, the CDR3 is TGTGCCAGCATCCCTAGCGGGAGTGGGGGGGTCCCGGGGACGCAGTATTTT. As protein: CASIPSGSGGVPGTQYF. The chain combines TRBV28 with TRBJ2-3; 10 bases align to TRBD2. The CDR3 has 17 residues. J was trimmed by 9 bases and V by 7 bases; bases with no gene match: 19. Germline V gene lookup returns CDR1 MDHEN and CDR2 SYDVKM.

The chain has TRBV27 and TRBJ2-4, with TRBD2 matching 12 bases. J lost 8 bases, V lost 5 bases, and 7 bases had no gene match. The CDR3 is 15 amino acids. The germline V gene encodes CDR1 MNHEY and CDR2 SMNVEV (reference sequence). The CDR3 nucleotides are TGTGCCAGCAGTCCCCTCCCTAGCGGGAGGGACATTCAGTACTTC. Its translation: CASSPLPSGRDIQYF.

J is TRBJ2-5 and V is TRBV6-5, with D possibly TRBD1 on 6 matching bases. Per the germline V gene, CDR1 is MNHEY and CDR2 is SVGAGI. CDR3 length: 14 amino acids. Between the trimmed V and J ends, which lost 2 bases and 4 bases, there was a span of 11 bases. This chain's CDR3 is CASSYRGIRETQYF. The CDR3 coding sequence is TGTGCCAGCAGTTACAGGGGGATTCGAGAGACCCAGTACTTC.

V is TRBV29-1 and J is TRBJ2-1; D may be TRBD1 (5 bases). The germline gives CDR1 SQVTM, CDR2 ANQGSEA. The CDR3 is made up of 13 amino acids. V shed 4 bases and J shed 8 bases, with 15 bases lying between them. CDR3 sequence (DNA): TGCAGCGTTGGGGCCGATTTAGGGGATGAGCAGTTCTTC. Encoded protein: CSVGADLGDEQFF.

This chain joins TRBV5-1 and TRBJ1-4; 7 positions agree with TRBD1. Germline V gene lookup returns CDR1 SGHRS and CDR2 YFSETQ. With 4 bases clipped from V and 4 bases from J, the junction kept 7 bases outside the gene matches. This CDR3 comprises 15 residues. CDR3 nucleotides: TGCGCCAGCAGCCCGGGACAGAGTATTAATGAAAAACTGTTTTTT. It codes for CASSPGQSINEKLFF.

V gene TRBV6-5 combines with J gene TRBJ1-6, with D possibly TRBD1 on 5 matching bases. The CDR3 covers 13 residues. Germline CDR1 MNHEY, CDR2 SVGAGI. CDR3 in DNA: TGTGCAGCGCGGGGACCCCATAATTCACCCCTCCACTTT. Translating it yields CAARGPHNSPLHF.

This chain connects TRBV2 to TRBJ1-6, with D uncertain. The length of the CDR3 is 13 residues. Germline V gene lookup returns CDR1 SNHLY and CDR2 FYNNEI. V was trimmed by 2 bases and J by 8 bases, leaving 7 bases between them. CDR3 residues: CASSETGYSPLHF. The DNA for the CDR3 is TGTGCCAGCAGTGAAACGGGTTATTCACCCCTCCACTTT.

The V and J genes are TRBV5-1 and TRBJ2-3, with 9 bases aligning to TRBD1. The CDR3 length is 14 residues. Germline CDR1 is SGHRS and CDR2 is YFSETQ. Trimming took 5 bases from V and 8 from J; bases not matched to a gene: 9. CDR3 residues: CASSPGQGIGTQYF. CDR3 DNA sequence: TGCGCCAGCAGTCCGGGACAGGGTATAGGTACGCAGTATTTT.

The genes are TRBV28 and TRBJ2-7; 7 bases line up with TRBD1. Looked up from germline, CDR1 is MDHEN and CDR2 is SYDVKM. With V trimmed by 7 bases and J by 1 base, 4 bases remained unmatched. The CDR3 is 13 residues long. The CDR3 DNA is TGTGCCAGCAAGGGGGCGCCGTCCTACGAGCAGTACTTC. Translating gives CASKGAPSYEQYF.

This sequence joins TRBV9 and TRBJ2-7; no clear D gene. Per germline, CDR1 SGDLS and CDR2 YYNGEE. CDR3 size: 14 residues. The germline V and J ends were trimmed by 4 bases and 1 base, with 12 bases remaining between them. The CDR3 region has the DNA TGTGCCAGCAGCCCGATGGAGCGATCCTACGAGCAGTACTTC. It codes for CASSPMERSYEQYF. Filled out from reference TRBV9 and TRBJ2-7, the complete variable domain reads DSGVTQTPKHLITATGQRVTLRCSPRSGDLSVYWYQQSLDQGLQFLIQYYNGEERAKGNILERFSAQQFPDLHSELNLSSLELGDSALYFCASSPMERSYEQYFGPGTRLTVT.

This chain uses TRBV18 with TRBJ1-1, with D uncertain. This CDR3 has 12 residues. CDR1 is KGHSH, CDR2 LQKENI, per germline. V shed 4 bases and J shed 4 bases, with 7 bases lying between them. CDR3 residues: CASSREGTEAFF. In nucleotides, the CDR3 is TGTGCCAGCTCACGGGAGGGCACTGAAGCTTTCTTT.

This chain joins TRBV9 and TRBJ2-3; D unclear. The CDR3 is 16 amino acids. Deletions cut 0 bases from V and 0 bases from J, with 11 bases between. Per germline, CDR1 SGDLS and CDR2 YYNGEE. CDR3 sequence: CASSVVGTTSTDTQYF. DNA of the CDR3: TGTGCCAGCAGCGTAGTTGGCACTACTAGCACAGATACGCAGTATTTT.

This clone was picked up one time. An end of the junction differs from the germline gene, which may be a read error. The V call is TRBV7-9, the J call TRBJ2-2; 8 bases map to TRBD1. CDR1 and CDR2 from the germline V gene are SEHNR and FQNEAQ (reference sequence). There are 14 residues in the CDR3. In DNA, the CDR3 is TGTTCCAGCAGCCCGACAGGGGACACCGGGGAGCTGTTTTTT. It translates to CSSSPTGDTGELFF.

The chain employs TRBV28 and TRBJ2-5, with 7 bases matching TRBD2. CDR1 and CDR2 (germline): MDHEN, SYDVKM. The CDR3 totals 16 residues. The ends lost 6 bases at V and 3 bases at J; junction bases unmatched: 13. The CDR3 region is CASSGIHIRGEETQYF. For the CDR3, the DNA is TGTGCCAGCAGCGGGATACACATCCGGGGGGAAGAGACCCAGTACTTC.

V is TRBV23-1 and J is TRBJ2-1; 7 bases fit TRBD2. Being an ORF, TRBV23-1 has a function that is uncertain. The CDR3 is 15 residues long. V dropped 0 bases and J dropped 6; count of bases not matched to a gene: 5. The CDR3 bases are TGCGCCAGCAGTCAATCGGCGGGAGTCGTCAATGAGCAGTTCTTC. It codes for CASSQSAGVVNEQFF.

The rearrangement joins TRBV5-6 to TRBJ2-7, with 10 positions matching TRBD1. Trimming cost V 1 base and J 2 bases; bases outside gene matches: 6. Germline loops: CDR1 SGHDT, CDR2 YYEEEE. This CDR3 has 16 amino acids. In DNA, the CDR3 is TGTGCCAGCAGCTTGCTTCCGGGACAGGGGACCTACGAGCAGTACTTC. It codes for CASSLLPGQGTYEQYF.

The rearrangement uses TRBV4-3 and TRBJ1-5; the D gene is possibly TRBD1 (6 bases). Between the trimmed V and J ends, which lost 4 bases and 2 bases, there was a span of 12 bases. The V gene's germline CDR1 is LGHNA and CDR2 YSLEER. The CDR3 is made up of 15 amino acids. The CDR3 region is CASSPGAGGNQPQHF. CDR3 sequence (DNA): TGCGCCAGCAGCCCTGGGGCAGGGGGCAATCAGCCCCAGCATTTT.

CDR3 sequence reads: CASSFNRGGQGFDEQFF. CDR3 nucleotides: TGTGCCAGCAGCTTTAATAGGGGAGGACAGGGGTTCGATGAGCAGTTCTTC. The V and J genes are TRBV5-4 and TRBJ2-1, with TRBD1 identical over 9 bases. Trimming at V came to 2 bases and at J to 8 bases, leaving 14 bases not matched to a gene. Germline CDR1 and CDR2: SGHNT and YYREEE (reference sequence). CDR3 size: 17 residues.

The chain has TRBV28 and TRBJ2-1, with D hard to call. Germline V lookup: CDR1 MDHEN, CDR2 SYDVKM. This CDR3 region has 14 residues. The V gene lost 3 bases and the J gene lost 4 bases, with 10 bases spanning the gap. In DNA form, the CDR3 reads TGTGCCAGCAGTTTCCGTAGCCTTTACAATGAGCAGTTCTTC. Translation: CASSFRSLYNEQFF.

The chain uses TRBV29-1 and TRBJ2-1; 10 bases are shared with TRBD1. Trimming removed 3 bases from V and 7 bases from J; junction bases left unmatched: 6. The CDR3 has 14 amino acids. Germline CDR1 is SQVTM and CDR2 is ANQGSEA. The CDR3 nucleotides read TGCAGCGTTGAGGGACAGGGGTTGGAGAATGAGCAGTTCTTC. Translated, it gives CSVEGQGLENEQFF.

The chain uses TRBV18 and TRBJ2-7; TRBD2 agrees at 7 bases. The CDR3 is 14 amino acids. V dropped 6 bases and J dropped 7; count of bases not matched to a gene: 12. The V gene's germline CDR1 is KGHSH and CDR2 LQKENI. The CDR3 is CASSSSGGKGEQYF. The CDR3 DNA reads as TGTGCCAGCTCTTCTTCGGGGGGAAAAGGGGAGCAGTACTTC.

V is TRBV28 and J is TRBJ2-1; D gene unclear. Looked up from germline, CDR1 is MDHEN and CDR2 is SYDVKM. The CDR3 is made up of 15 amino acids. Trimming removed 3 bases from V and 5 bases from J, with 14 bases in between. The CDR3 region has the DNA TGTGCCAGCAGTTTTGAAGCAGGTTTTGACAATGAGCAGTTCTTC. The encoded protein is CASSFEAGFDNEQFF. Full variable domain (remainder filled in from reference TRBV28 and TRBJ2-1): DVKVTQSSRYLVKRTGEKVFLECVQDMDHENMFWYRQDPGLGLRLIYFSYDVKMKEKGDIPEGYSVSREKKERFSLILESASTNQTSMYLCASSFEAGFDNEQFFGPGTRLTVL.

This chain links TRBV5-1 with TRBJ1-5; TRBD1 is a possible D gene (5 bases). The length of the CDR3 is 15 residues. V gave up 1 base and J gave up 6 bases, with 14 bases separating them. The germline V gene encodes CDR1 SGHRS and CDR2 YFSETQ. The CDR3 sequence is CASSLSGQGGQPQHF. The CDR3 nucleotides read TGCGCCAGCAGCTTGAGTGGGCAGGGCGGTCAGCCCCAGCATTTT.